The entry below gives a single TCR beta chain sequence along with its context. What antigen it recognizes has not been identified. Base qualities were left out, and no much larger clone turns up one base away. The sample comes from a study of cytomegalovirus exposure and HLA in healthy donors (dated by TCRdb to 2016 to 2017). About the study as a whole: In an earlier analysis of under 600 of the donors, 250 to 300 Gb of sequence data and about 110 million unique TCR beta sequences from about 190 million T cells were reported. An early release covering roughly 640 HLA-typed donors comprised about 290 gigabases of sequencing data and about 90 million unique TCR sequences. Among the roughly 400 genotyped donors, more than 70% belonged to the genetic ancestry cluster associated with self-reported Caucasian donors. The aim of the study was to test whether cataloging public T cell receptors could identify signatures of past pathogen exposure. The T cell repertoires of under 700 subjects were profiled by immunosequencing and related to cytomegalovirus serostatus. A separate validation cohort of approximately 120 different subjects was used in addition to the 666-subject first cohort. To predict cytomegalovirus infection status, the study combined high-throughput TCR immunosequencing, statistical association of individual TCRs with disease status, and machine learning. To study patterns of TCR occurrence, a later analysis re-analyzed previously published TCR beta repertoires from hundreds of donors and added high-resolution HLA genotyping. The later analysis used no new phenotypic data to find candidate immune exposures, relying instead on TCR beta sequences and their occurrence across donors. An earlier analysis of around 540 of the donors applied high-throughput TCR beta sequencing to assess whether each TCR beta V gene segment acted as functional or pseudogenic. Donor age, sex, ethnicity and CMV serostatus were collected together with the repertoire data. A later genetic analysis used genome-wide SNP genotypes for about 60% of the roughly 700 donors, treating that subset as a discovery cohort. All discovery cohort repertoires had been generated on a single sequencing platform. Both class I and class II loci were covered by HLA typing, at four-digit resolution. The number of typed donors differed by locus: roughly 620-640 for A, B, C, DRB1 and DQB1; some 540 for DQA1; approximately 610 for DPA1; and some 450 for DPB1. Several DR-DQ haplotypes were handled as single units for association and clustering, since linkage in the cohort was strong. Across 398 genotyped donors of the cohort, an average of about 250,000 unique TCR beta nucleotide sequences per donor were sequenced, and 15% to 20% of those sequences were non-productive. The full study reports these points: In a later genetic analysis, fewer N-insertions in productive TCRs were reported among donors in an Asian-associated ancestry cluster than the approximately 630-donor mean. A group of highly shared sequence variants was considered likely to be a technical artifact of the sequencing pipeline. The classifier was reported to diagnose cytomegalovirus status with high specificity and sensitivity in both the original cohort and the validation cohort. In a later analysis, TCR association rates were found to vary across HLA loci, with the most associated TCRs seen for DRB1 alleles and the fewest for HLA-C alleles. According to the authors, the approach could potentially be generalized to other disease states and immunological phenotypes. A further reported finding was that TCR beta sequences accurately predicted the HLA-A and HLA-B alleles for most subjects in the first cohort. According to a later analysis, parvovirus B19, influenza, CMV and Epstein-Barr virus appeared linked to several top co-occurrence clusters. A later analysis associated 15,000 to 20,000 TCR beta sequences with specific HLA alleles at a false discovery rate of 0.05. This cohort had only TCR beta chains sequenced, and the lack of alpha or paired-chain data limited which features could be detected. A few of the identified cytomegalovirus-associated TCR beta chains were confirmed in vitro to be specific for cytomegalovirus antigens. Strong co-occurrence of HLA alleles, especially DR and DQ, made assigning TCR associations to individual alleles difficult. In a later analysis, most CMV-associated TCR beta chains were found to appear HLA-restricted, with HLA associations seemingly driven largely by CMV exposure. In a later analysis, HLA-associated TCR beta chains were found to be more clonally expanded and to have lower generation probabilities than equally common non-associated chains. Because counts were too low, around 17 rarely observed V segments, including chromosome 9 orphons, were left out of the earlier analysis of 500 to 650 of the donors. The only immune exposure information available for the cohort was CMV serostatus. An association between a missense DCLRE1C variant and V-gene and J-gene trimming of TCR beta chains was found in a later genetic analysis and replicated in an independent cohort. Some IMGT-functional V segments, including TRBV6-2 and TRBV6-3, could not be told apart with the 87-base-pair reads, so those segments were excluded. Most TCR sequences were seen in very few donors, while some public TCRs were found in many individuals. A total of 150 to 200 TCR beta chains were listed by the study as associated with cytomegalovirus. In an earlier analysis of some 550 of the donors, most TCR beta V segments were observed in productive rearrangements about 90% or about 30% of the time, broadly matching IMGT annotations. Sequencing depth was assumed to be roughly uniform across donors in the presence/absence analyses, though that assumption may not hold. Because HLA typing was missing for some donors at each locus, association tests included only the typed subset. Correlated functional status among segregating V segments might reflect linkage disequilibrium, but an unknown experimental factor could not be ruled out.

The cohort consisted of fewer than 700 healthy bone marrow donors. At the time of sampling, all cohort members were nominally healthy, though unrecorded immune exposures were likely present. The donor tested CMV seropositive, placing the donor among the roughly 300 seropositive members of the cohort. Every donor gave a peripheral blood sample, and the peripheral blood mononuclear cells from that sample were used for TCR beta sequencing. Genomic DNA was extracted from the blood cell samples with the Qiagen DNeasy Blood Extraction Kit. Library generation was performed with the immunoSEQ multiplex PCR assay. For the multiplex PCR, a mixture combining 60 forward primers for TCR Vbeta segments and 13 reverse primers for TCR Jbeta segments was used. The CDR3 region of rearranged TCR beta genes was amplified from genomic DNA by a multiplex PCR assay. On the Illumina HiSeq System, the amplified TCR beta libraries were sequenced as 87-base-pair reads. As for the original processing: Across the roughly 700 repertoires, a later analysis counted 75 million to 90 million unique TCR beta chains, around 10 million of which were shared by at least two donors. Raw reads were error-corrected and collapsed into unique sequences with a nearest-neighbor algorithm that merged closely related sequences to remove PCR and sequencing errors. To assign V, D and J gene segments, CDR3 sequences were aligned to IMGT reference sequences. For a sequence to be retained, a match of at least six nucleotides was required to both a V gene segment and a J gene segment. Rearrangements were called productive when the CDR3 lacked stop codons and stayed in frame with V and J; all others were non-productive. CDR3 was defined by IMGT convention, running from the second conserved V-encoded cysteine to the conserved J-encoded phenylalanine. Sequences without an unambiguous match to a single V gene segment were excluded from the earlier analysis of approximately 560 of the donors. An earlier analysis of 450 to 650 of the donors called V segments functional above 56.7% productive rearrangements and segregating when the between-donor standard deviation exceeded 5%. A statistical classification framework was built for diagnosing cytomegalovirus status from the catalog of TCR beta chain sequences. In a later analysis, V and J genes were assigned by comparing TCR nucleotide sequences against IMGT/GENE-DB human TR gene sequences. The TCRdist pipeline was used in a later analysis to assign CDR3 sequences and most-parsimonious VDJ recombination scenarios. In a later analysis, each TCR beta chain was defined by its CDR3 amino acid sequence together with its V-gene family, and reads lacking a unique V-gene family were excluded. As a way to deal with suspected cross-contamination and a sequencing artifact, a later analysis dropped over 550 nucleotide sequences that were highly shared and had low generation probability. A later analysis calculated a clonal expansion index for each public chain from normalized within-repertoire ranks of inferred template counts. A later analysis computed generation probabilities with a VDJ recombination model fitted to out-of-frame rearrangements, and checked the results against IGoR. In a later analysis, hypergeometric tests were used to score TCR-TCR, TCR-HLA and TCR-CMV co-occurrence, with a repertoire-size bias correction applied to TCR pairs. A later analysis estimated false discovery rates by permuting HLA or CMV assignments 20 times. In a later analysis, co-occurring TCRs were grouped using DBSCAN, and TCRdist sequence similarity was added for clustering within HLA-allele-positive subsets. Co-occurrence clustering excluded repertoires with fewer than 30,000 or more than 120,000 public chains, plus five with anomalous nucleotide sharing. The table comes from immuneACCESS by way of TCRdb, which keeps in-frame sequences with V and J called. Part of the clones is missing from these tables; in studies checked, under half for an unresolved V gene and the rest for unknown reasons. V and J calls and clone size follow that table, whereas D and trimming were derived from the DNA. Counted in this sample were some 140,000 clones; roughly 85% of them appeared once. In total, the top ten clones hold 6.5% of the sample.

The CDR3 sequence holds 13 residues, the cysteine and phenylalanine included. Just the 39-base CDR3 DNA is kept, in frame starting at base 1. The germline V and J ends show losses of 3 bases and 7 bases respectively, and no gene match explains 5 bases of the junction. Per the germline V gene (reference sequence), MNHEY is the CDR1 and SMNVEV is the CDR2. The chain was built from TRBV27 and TRBJ1-2, and 7 bases in between align with TRBD1. This sequence was found in a man in his forties in good health and CMV-seropositive. Source material: PBMCs. The CDR3 protein: CASSFWDRAGYTF. The DNA sequence is as follows: TGTGCCAGCAGTTTTTGGGACAGAGCTGGCTACACCTTC.